Here is one T cell receptor beta chain with its context. The target antigen is unknown. These data come from a study of CD8 T cells in ankylosing spondylitis. General study findings and limits: Reports say disease-linked clones showed up significantly more in matched ankylosing spondylitis synovial fluid. Within ankylosing spondylitis blood, a TCR beta motif made up of eight highly homologous variants appeared to be characteristic.

CDR1 and CDR2 (germline): LNHNV, YYDKDF (reference sequence). V was shortened by 1 base and J by 0 bases, with 2 bases between the two germline ends. This CDR3 comprises 13 residues. 5'-RACE, quantitative and with molecular barcodes, yielded the TCR beta libraries. TCRdb ran MiXCR on the 5' RACE reads and lists one entry per CDR3 protein. Of fewer than 750,000 distinct CDR3 sequences listed, 15% to 20% are singletons. The clonotype comes from a male donor with ankylosing spondylitis. The sequencing sample was made of blood, either unsorted or a sorted T cell fraction (not recorded which). The rearrangement joins TRBV15 to TRBJ2-3, with D unresolved. CDR3 loop: CATSRGSTDTQYF. Here the CDR3 DNA reads TGTGCCACCAGCAGAGGAAGCACAGATACGCAGTATTTT.